Listed below are T cell receptor beta chains from one sample, sequenced in a study of neoadjuvant nivolumab and ipilimumab in lung cancer. Here immunoSEQ multiplex PCR was the method, and the copy in TCRdb shows in-frame clones only, minus some. The sample includes 20,000 to 25,000 clones, more than 70% of them seen just once. The sequencing here drew on peripheral blood, taken before neoadjuvant nivolumab, alone or with ipilimumab. The receptor source for this set is an adult with non-small cell lung cancer. Both conserved end residues are part of each CDR3. D genes are given only for firm matches. Some rows have no size entry. The others give once, few or many, or a class for an expanded clone.

D,V,size,J,CDR3,DNA
TRBD1,TRBV27,NA,TRBJ2-2,CASSPRDRGGTGELFF,TGTGCCAGCAGTCCCCGGGACAGGGGGGGTACCGGGGAGCTGTTTTTT
TRBD1,TRBV29-1,once,TRBJ1-2,CSVGTGNNGYTF,TGCAGCGTGGGGACAGGGAATAATGGCTACACCTTC
NA,TRBV7-3,NA,TRBJ1-1,CASSPQGGDTEAFF,TGTGCCAGCAGCCCACAGGGCGGGGACACTGAAGCTTTCTTT
NA,TRBV10-3,NA,TRBJ1-4,CAISESPKIGTANEKLFF,TGTGCCATCAGTGAGTCTCCCAAAATTGGAACGGCTAATGAAAAACTGTTTTTT
TRBD1,TRBV9,NA,TRBJ2-2,CASSAPGQGIYTGELFF,TGTGCCAGCAGCGCGCCGGGACAGGGTATCTACACCGGGGAGCTGTTTTTT
NA,TRBV5-4,NA,TRBJ2-1,CASSQTPGAYNEQFF,TGTGCCAGCAGCCAAACTCCAGGAGCCTACAATGAGCAGTTCTTC
TRBD2,TRBV4-1,once,TRBJ2-7,CASSPLTLVAGDEQYF,TGCGCCAGCAGCCCCCTAACCTTGGTAGCGGGGGACGAGCAGTACTTC
NA,TRBV5-5,NA,TRBJ2-5,CASSPRGEETQYF,TGTGCCAGCAGCCCCAGGGGGGAGGAGACCCAGTACTTC
NA,TRBV7-8,NA,TRBJ2-2,CASSSSGGELFF,TGTGCCAGCAGCTCCAGCGGCGGGGAGCTGTTTTTT
TRBD1,TRBV5-4,NA,TRBJ1-1,CASSLPTGDGTEAFF,TGTGCCAGCAGCTTGCCTACAGGGGATGGGACTGAAGCTTTCTTT
TRBD1,TRBV11-2,NA,TRBJ1-2,CASSSRAGQGAGYTF,TGTGCCAGCAGCTCAAGGGCCGGACAGGGCGCTGGCTACACCTTC
NA,TRBV6-5,NA,TRBJ1-2,CASRRGSTTNYGYTF,TGTGCCAGCAGGAGGGGCAGCACTACTAACTATGGCTACACCTTC
TRBD1,TRBV5-5,NA,TRBJ1-4,CASSWTGEEKLFF,TGTGCCAGCAGCTGGACAGGGGAGGAAAAACTGTTTTTT